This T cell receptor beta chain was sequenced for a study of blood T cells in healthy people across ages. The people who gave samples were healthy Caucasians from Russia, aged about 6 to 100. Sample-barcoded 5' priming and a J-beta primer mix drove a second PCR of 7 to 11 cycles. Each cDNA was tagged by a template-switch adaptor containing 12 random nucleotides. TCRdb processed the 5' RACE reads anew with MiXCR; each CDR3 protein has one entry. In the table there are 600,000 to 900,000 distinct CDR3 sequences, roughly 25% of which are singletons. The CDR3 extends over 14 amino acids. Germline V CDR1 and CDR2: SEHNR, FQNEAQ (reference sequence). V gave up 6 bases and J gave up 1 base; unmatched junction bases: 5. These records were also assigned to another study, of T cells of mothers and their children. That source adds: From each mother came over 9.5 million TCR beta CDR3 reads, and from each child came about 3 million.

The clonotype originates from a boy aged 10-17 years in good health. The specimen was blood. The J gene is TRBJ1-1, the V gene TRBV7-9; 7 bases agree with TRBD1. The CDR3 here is CASRPTGANTEAFF. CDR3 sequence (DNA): TGTGCCAGCAGACCCACAGGGGCGAACACTGAAGCTTTCTTT.